The 32 T cell receptor beta chains below were found in one sample sequenced in a study of OX40 agonist ivuxolimab in advanced cancers. Produced via immunoSEQ multiplex PCR; TCRdb's table is partial and in-frame only. The data contain approximately 75,000 clones, roughly 84% of them singletons. The material sequenced was CD4+ or CD8+ T cells sorted from blood, taken in a trial of the OX40 agonist ivuxolimab. Every receptor here comes from an adult with an advanced solid tumor such as melanoma, head and neck, liver or kidney cancer.

J is TRBJ1-2 and V is TRBV18, with TRBD1 identical over 8 bases. The V gene's germline CDR1 is KGHSH and CDR2 LQKENI. Germline trimming cut 3 bases from V and 1 base from J; bases unmatched to any gene: 4. This CDR3 has 15 residues. The CDR3 loop is CASSPAQGDNYGYTF. The CDR3 DNA follows: TGTGCCAGCTCACCCGCACAGGGGGATAACTATGGCTACACCTTC.

This clone counts as medium-sized. The rearrangement uses TRBV5-1 and TRBJ2-1, with 7 bases that match TRBD1. The CDR3 runs to 15 residues. The V gene's germline CDR1 is SGHRS and CDR2 YFSETQ. J was trimmed by 2 bases and V by 4 bases; bases with no gene match: 6. The CDR3 sequence is CASSLRDRPYNEQFF. The CDR3 DNA reads as TGCGCCAGCAGCCTCCGGGACAGACCCTACAATGAGCAGTTCTTC.

This rearrangement joins TRBV7-9 to TRBJ2-7, with D possibly matching TRBD2 (6 bases). V lost 7 bases to trimming and J lost 4 bases, with 14 bases between them. Per germline, CDR1 SEHNR and CDR2 FQNEAQ (reference sequence). This CDR3 is 13 amino acids long. The chain's CDR3 is CASTPEGRYEQYF. The CDR3 nucleotides are TGTGCCAGCACCCCGGAGGGCAGGTACGAGCAGTACTTC.

This clone was observed a single time. This chain's CDR3 is CASTRDDRGTGELFF. In nucleotides, the CDR3 is TGCGCCAGCACAAGGGACGATCGGGGCACCGGGGAGCTGTTTTTT. This chain links TRBV5-1 with TRBJ2-2; D might be TRBD1 or TRBD2, each matching 5 bases. Trimming cost V 6 bases and J 4 bases, with 16 bases left between them. CDR3 size: 15 residues. Per the germline V gene, CDR1 is SGHRS and CDR2 is YFSETQ.

This clone was picked up one time. The chain combines TRBV19 with TRBJ1-1; TRBD1 aligns across 7 bases. The germline gives CDR1 LNHDA, CDR2 SQIVND (reference sequence). V dropped 7 bases and J dropped 6; count of bases not matched to a gene: 8. There are 13 residues in the CDR3. CDR3 in DNA: TGTGCCAGTACCCAACAGGGGAGTGCTGAAGCTTTCTTT. This gives the protein CASTQQGSAEAFF.

V and J are TRBV30 and TRBJ2-4; maybe TRBD1 (8 bases). This CDR3 spans 20 amino acids. V lost 2 bases and J 0 bases, leaving 26 bases between the germline ends. CDR1 is GTSNPN and CDR2 is SVGIG in the germline V gene (reference sequence). CDR3 residues: CAWSPSAHRGGELAKNIQYF. The CDR3 bases are TGTGCCTGGAGTCCTTCCGCACACAGGGGGGGAGAACTAGCCAAAAACATTCAGTACTTC.

The chain is built from TRBV28 and TRBJ1-5; TRBD1 might be the D (5 bases). Germline V gene sequence: CDR1 MDHEN, CDR2 SYDVKM. Trimming cost V 9 bases and J 1 base, with 16 bases left between them. The CDR3 is 15 amino acids. For the CDR3, the DNA is TGTGCCAGTCGGCCCGGGACCCCGAGCAATCAGCCCCAGCATTTT. This gives the protein CASRPGTPSNQPQHF.

The chain is built from TRBV5-8 and TRBJ2-7; the match to TRBD2 covers 9 bases. CDR1 is SGHTS, CDR2 YDEGEE, per germline. Germline trimming cut 4 bases from V and 1 base from J; bases unmatched to any gene: 3. CDR3 length equals 14 residues. CDR3 residues: CASSRAGGSYEQYF. The CDR3 DNA follows: TGTGCCAGCAGCCGTGCGGGAGGGTCCTACGAGCAGTACTTC. The variable domain in full, with the rest retrieved from reference TRBV5-8 and TRBJ2-7, is EAGVTQSPTHLIKTRGQQATLRCSPISGHTSVYWYQQALGLGLQFLLWYDEGEERNRGNFPPRFSGRQFPNYSSELNVNALELEDSALYLCASSRAGGSYEQYFGPGTRLTVT.

The chain carries TRBV7-2 and TRBJ2-3, with a weak D call TRBD2 (6 bases). V lost 3 bases and J lost 1, with 14 bases in between. Germline V CDR1 and CDR2: SGHTA, FQGNSA. CDR3 length: 16 residues. This CDR3 is CASSLRVIAGTDTQYF. In DNA, the CDR3 is TGTGCCAGCAGCTTGAGGGTTATAGCGGGCACAGATACGCAGTATTTT.

The V and J genes are TRBV10-3 and TRBJ2-7, with D unresolved. The length of the CDR3 is 13 residues. Germline V lookup: CDR1 ENHRY, CDR2 SYGVKD. V was shortened by 10 bases and J by 0 bases, with 13 bases between the two germline ends. CDR3 sequence (DNA): TGTGCCACTATCTCGCCGAGCTCCTACGAGCAGTACTTC. Its translation is CATISPSSYEQYF.

The chain is built from TRBV9 and TRBJ2-1; 10 nucleotides align to TRBD2. This CDR3 comprises 16 residues. J was trimmed by 4 bases and V by 4 bases; bases with no gene match: 8. CDR1 SGDLS and CDR2 YYNGEE come from the germline V gene. Here the CDR3 reads CASSPTSSGGYNEQFF. CDR3 DNA: TGTGCCAGCAGCCCGACGTCTAGCGGGGGTTACAATGAGCAGTTCTTC.

The V call is TRBV11-2, the J call TRBJ2-7; 8 bases line up with TRBD1. Trimming took 2 bases from V and 1 from J; bases not matched to a gene: 4. Germline assignment: CDR1 SGHAT and CDR2 FQNNGV. The CDR3 is 15 residues long. The CDR3 loop reads CASSLIGTGSYEQYF. The CDR3 DNA follows: TGTGCCAGCAGCTTAATCGGGACAGGTTCCTACGAGCAGTACTTC.

This sequence joins TRBV19 and TRBJ1-1; 7 nucleotides align to TRBD1. The J segment lost 4 bases and the V segment lost 6 bases, leaving 5 bases of the junction unmatched. This CDR3 comprises 13 residues. Per germline, CDR1 LNHDA and CDR2 SQIVND (reference sequence). The CDR3 is CASSRTGPTEAFF. The CDR3 coding sequence is TGTGCCAGTAGCCGGACAGGACCCACTGAAGCTTTCTTT.

V gene TRBV6-5 combines with J gene TRBJ1-2; 7 nucleotides align to TRBD1. V lost 10 bases, J lost 4 bases, and 12 bases stayed unmatched. Germline loops: CDR1 MNHEY, CDR2 SVGAGI. This CDR3 has 14 amino acids. In nucleotides, the CDR3 is TGTGCCACAGGGACAGCGAAGACTTCCTATGGCTACACCTTC. Translating it yields CATGTAKTSYGYTF.

The chain links TRBV9 to TRBJ2-2; D not certain. This CDR3 has 14 amino acids. V lost 0 bases and J lost 4, with 7 bases in between. Per germline, CDR1 SGDLS and CDR2 YYNGEE. CDR3 DNA: TGTGCCAGCAGCGTAGGGGCGTCCACCGGGGAGCTGTTTTTT. It specifies CASSVGASTGELFF. Combining the CDR3 with reference TRBV9 and TRBJ2-2 gives the whole variable domain DSGVTQTPKHLITATGQRVTLRCSPRSGDLSVYWYQQSLDQGLQFLIQYYNGEERAKGNILERFSAQQFPDLHSELNLSSLELGDSALYFCASSVGASTGELFFGEGSRLTVL.

The genes are TRBV19 and TRBJ1-1, with 7 bases that match TRBD1. The ends lost 3 bases at V and 4 bases at J; junction bases unmatched: 5. The CDR3 totals 14 residues. The germline V gene encodes CDR1 LNHDA and CDR2 SQIVND (reference sequence). CDR3 loop: CASSIPRGSTEAFF. The CDR3 nucleotides are TGTGCCAGTAGTATCCCCAGGGGGTCCACTGAAGCTTTCTTT.

The genes are TRBV18 and TRBJ1-4; TRBD1 matches at 8 bases. Germline V CDR1 and CDR2: KGHSH, LQKENI. The CDR3 sequence is 13 residues long. J was trimmed by 12 bases and V by 1 base; bases with no gene match: 4. CDR3 bases: TGTGCCAGCTCACCACAAGAGACAGGGGAACTGTTTTTT. Amino acid sequence: CASSPQETGELFF. Full variable domain (missing parts from reference TRBV18 and TRBJ1-4): NAGVMQNPRHLVRRRGQEARLRCSPMKGHSHVYWYRQLPEEGLKFMVYLQKENIIDESGMPKERFSAEFPKEGPSILRIQQVVRGDSAAYFCASSPQETGELFFGSGTQLSVL.

The V call is TRBV5-1, the J call TRBJ1-3; no clear D gene. Germline-derived CDR1 and CDR2 are SGHRS and YFSETQ. The V gene lost 0 bases and the J gene lost 0 bases, with 7 bases spanning the gap. The CDR3 contains 15 residues. Here the CDR3 DNA reads TGCGCCAGCAGCTTGGGATATATCTCTGGAAACACCATATATTTT. Encoded protein: CASSLGYISGNTIYF.

J is TRBJ1-1 and V is TRBV19; perhaps TRBD1 as D (5 bases). This CDR3 has 16 residues. Trimming took 5 bases from V and 3 from J, leaving 19 bases between them. Germline CDR1 is LNHDA and CDR2 is SQIVND (reference sequence). CDR3 sequence reads: CASSLDLEGRYTEAFF. CDR3 sequence (DNA): TGTGCCAGTAGTCTGGATTTAGAGGGACGATACACTGAAGCTTTCTTT.

This chain uses TRBV7-3 with TRBJ2-3, with TRBD1 as a possible D gene (6 bases). This CDR3 is built from 17 residues. CDR1 and CDR2 (germline): SGHTA, FQGTGA. The V end was cut by 1 base, the J end by 0 bases, with 14 bases between. In DNA form, the CDR3 reads TGTGCCAGCAGCTTAATCGGGACAACTATAAGCACAGATACGCAGTATTTT. It specifies CASSLIGTTISTDTQYF.

The chain has TRBV9 and TRBJ1-2, with D maybe TRBD1 (5 bases). CDR1 is SGDLS and CDR2 is YYNGEE in the germline V gene. The CDR3 totals 14 residues. Trimming cost V 0 bases and J 4 bases, with 10 bases left between them. The CDR3 bases are TGTGCCAGCAGCGTAGGGGAGGGGCCCTATGGCTACACCTTC. It is translated as CASSVGEGPYGYTF.

The CDR3 here is CASSVYRASGTGELFF. The CDR3 nucleotides are TGTGCCAGCAGTGTATATCGGGCTAGCGGGACCGGGGAGCTGTTTTTT. The gene calls are TRBV2 and TRBJ2-2; 8 positions agree with TRBD2. V gave up 4 bases and J gave up 5 bases; unmatched junction bases: 9. The CDR3 extends over 16 amino acids. In germline, CDR1 is SNHLY, CDR2 FYNNEI.

A few counts support this clone. This sequence joins TRBV14 and TRBJ1-2; unclear D gene. Per the germline V gene, CDR1 is SGHDN and CDR2 is FVKESK. This CDR3 is built from 12 residues. Trimming cost V 5 bases and J 7 bases, with 11 bases left between them. The CDR3 bases are TGTGCCAGCAGCAGAGGGAATGGTGGCTACACCTTC. Translating gives CASSRGNGGYTF.

This clone was seen more than once but under ten times. J is TRBJ1-3 and V is TRBV11-2; a possible D gene is TRBD1 (5 bases). The CDR3 runs to 17 residues. The germline CDR1 and CDR2 sequences are SGHAT and FQNNGV. Deletions cut 4 bases from V and 1 base from J, with 17 bases between. CDR3 nucleotide sequence: TGTGCCAGCAGCTCACCGGGACGGAGAAGGTCTGGAAACACCATATATTTT. It specifies CASSSPGRRRSGNTIYF. Variable domain in full (rest from reference TRBV11-2 and TRBJ1-3): EAGVAQSPRYKIIEKRQSVAFWCNPISGHATLYWYQQILGQGPKLLIQFQNNGVVDDSQLPKDRFSAERLKGVDSTLKIQPAKLEDSAVYLCASSSPGRRRSGNTIYFGEGSWLTVV.

This clone appeared a single time. The chain uses TRBV4-2 and TRBJ1-1; 7 bases are a match to TRBD1. Germline CDR1 LGHNA, CDR2 YNFKEQ. Unmatched junction bases numbered 8, after V lost 4 bases and J lost 3 bases. This CDR3 has 15 residues. The CDR3 region has the DNA TGTGCCAGCAGCCGGTCAAGGGGGCGGGACACTGAAGCTTTCTTT. It encodes CASSRSRGRDTEAFF.

J is TRBJ1-1 and V is TRBV6-5, with 8 nucleotides matching TRBD1. CDR3 length equals 14 residues. Germline values: CDR1 MNHEY, CDR2 SVGAGI. V lost 11 bases and J lost 1; bases outside the gene matches: 9. The CDR3 is CAVLTGGKNTEAFF. CDR3 in DNA: TGTGCCGTATTAACAGGGGGGAAGAACACTGAAGCTTTCTTT.

This clone came up once. This sequence joins TRBV27 and TRBJ2-2; unclear D gene. The germline gives CDR1 MNHEY, CDR2 SMNVEV (reference sequence). The germline V and J ends were trimmed by 4 bases and 6 bases, with 6 bases remaining between them. The CDR3 is made up of 12 amino acids. The CDR3 protein is CASSSPPGELFF. In DNA, the CDR3 is TGTGCCAGCAGTTCCCCCCCCGGGGAGCTGTTTTTT.

This clone was seen only a few times. The V and J genes are TRBV11-2 and TRBJ1-5, with D possibly TRBD1 on 6 matching bases. From germline, CDR1 is SGHAT and CDR2 FQNNGV. The CDR3 covers 16 residues. Trimming left V 5 bases short and J 6 bases short, with 20 bases between. The CDR3 loop is CASSAPGQGRGQPQHF. The CDR3 region has the DNA TGTGCCAGCAGCGCCCCTGGCCAGGGGAGAGGTCAGCCCCAGCATTTT.

The rearrangement links TRBV5-8 to TRBJ1-1; 7 nucleotides line up with TRBD1. This CDR3 is built from 16 residues. The germline gives CDR1 SGHTS, CDR2 YDEGEE. J gave up 0 bases and V 0 bases, and 5 bases lay outside the gene matches. The CDR3 reads CASSLGTGRMNTEAFF. CDR3 coding DNA: TGTGCCAGCAGCTTGGGGACAGGCCGCATGAACACTGAAGCTTTCTTT. The whole variable domain, filled in from reference TRBV5-8 and TRBJ1-1, reads EAGVTQSPTHLIKTRGQQATLRCSPISGHTSVYWYQQALGLGLQFLLWYDEGEERNRGNFPPRFSGRQFPNYSSELNVNALELEDSALYLCASSLGTGRMNTEAFFGQGTRLTVV.

The CDR3 DNA reads TGTGCCAGCAGCCAATATGGCCGCACTGAAGCTTTCTTT. This codes for CASSQYGRTEAFF. J is TRBJ1-1 and V is TRBV16; unclear D gene. With 1 base removed from V and 4 bases from J, the gap between germline ends came to 7 bases. The CDR3 has 13 amino acids. Germline CDR1 KGHSY, CDR2 FQNENV.

The J gene is TRBJ2-7, the V gene TRBV7-9; D may be TRBD2 (6 bases). Trimming shortened V by 2 bases and J by 3 bases, and 14 bases separated the two germline ends. Germline-derived CDR1 and CDR2 are SEHNR and FQNEAQ (reference sequence). The CDR3 runs 15 residues. The CDR3 DNA reads TGTGCCAGCAGCTTAAGTGCGGGGAAAGGCTACGAGCAGTACTTC. Amino acid sequence: CASSLSAGKGYEQYF.

The chain combines TRBV7-2 with TRBJ2-5, with no clear D. The CDR3 loop spans 12 amino acids. Germline V gives CDR1 SGHTA, CDR2 FQGNSA. The V end was cut by 5 bases, the J end by 5 bases, with 9 bases between. CDR3 sequence reads: CASSPNRETQYF. CDR3 DNA sequence: TGTGCCAGCAGCCCCAATCGGGAGACCCAGTACTTC.